One sample yielded the 8 T cell receptor beta chains listed below, sequenced in a study of cytomegalovirus exposure and HLA in healthy donors. PCR was performed using 60 Vbeta and 13 Jbeta primers. Clones were sequenced by immunoSEQ multiplex PCR, and TCRdb holds only the in-frame ones, with some missing. The table shows some 170,000 clones, with approximately 78% occurring only once. Sequencing was performed on PBMCs. Receptors originate from a girl under 10 years old in good health and CMV-seropositive.

The chain joins TRBV5-1 to TRBJ1-1; 7 bases are a match to TRBD1. Trimming cost V 3 bases and J 3 bases; bases outside gene matches: 5. The CDR3 spans 14 residues. Germline assignment: CDR1 SGHRS and CDR2 YFSETQ. In DNA form, the CDR3 reads TGCGCCAGCAGCTCCTCGACAGGGTACACTGAAGCTTTCTTT. Amino acid sequence: CASSSSTGYTEAFF.

The chain employs TRBV10-1 and TRBJ1-5; D uncertain. The CDR3 loop spans 13 amino acids. Germline CDR1 WNHNN, CDR2 SYGVQD (reference sequence). Trimming removed 5 bases from V and 0 bases from J, with 5 bases in between. Here the CDR3 DNA reads TGCGCCAGCAGTTTTAATAGCAATCAGCCCCAGCATTTT. This sequence encodes CASSFNSNQPQHF.

This chain joins TRBV25-1 and TRBJ2-1, with a possible D match to TRBD2 (5 bases). The ends were cut back, 4 bases at V and 7 bases at J, with 17 bases in the middle. CDR1 is MGHDK, CDR2 SYGVNS, per germline. CDR3 length equals 15 residues. The CDR3 protein is CASSVRTEMENEQFF. The CDR3 nucleotides read TGTGCCAGCAGTGTTCGGACTGAGATGGAGAATGAGCAGTTCTTC. The whole variable domain, filled in from reference TRBV25-1 and TRBJ2-1, reads EADIYQTPRYLVIGTGKKITLECSQTMGHDKMYWYQQDPGMELHLIHYSYGVNSTEKGDLSSESTVSRIRTEHFPLTLESARPSHTSQYLCASSVRTEMENEQFFGPGTRLTVL.

The gene calls are TRBV1 and TRBJ2-5; TRBD2, as called in the table, went unchecked against the DNA. TRBV1 is shown as a pseudogene. This CDR3 is built from 19 residues. CDR3 sequence reads: CTSSHALAGEQDGKETQYF. CDR3 nucleotide sequence: TGCACCAGCAGCCATGCACTAGCGGGAGAGCAAGATGGGAAAGAGACCCAGTACTTC.

The chain joins TRBV19 to TRBJ2-2, with D maybe TRBD2 (6 bases). Trimming took 1 base from V and 6 from J, leaving 15 bases between them. Germline V lookup: CDR1 LNHDA, CDR2 SQIVND (reference sequence). The CDR3 consists of 16 residues. This CDR3 is CASSIVGGGSAGELFF. The CDR3 DNA reads TGTGCCAGTAGTATAGTAGGCGGAGGGAGCGCCGGGGAGCTGTTTTTT.

This clone was seen only a few times. The V and J genes are TRBV6-6 and TRBJ1-1; no definite D call. Per germline, CDR1 MNHNY and CDR2 SVGAGI (reference sequence). The CDR3 is made up of 12 amino acids. With 9 bases removed from V and 2 bases from J, the gap between germline ends came to 10 bases. The CDR3 DNA sequence: TGTGCCAGTACAGCTTATAACACTGAAGCTTTCTTT. It is translated as CASTAYNTEAFF.

The V and J genes are TRBV28 and TRBJ2-7; 8 bases are shared with TRBD1. CDR1 is MDHEN and CDR2 is SYDVKM in the germline V gene. Trimming at V came to 6 bases and at J to 6 bases, leaving 7 bases not matched to a gene. This CDR3 has 13 amino acids. CDR3 loop: CASRTGEYGEQYF. For the CDR3, the DNA is TGTGCCAGCAGGACAGGGGAGTATGGCGAGCAGTACTTC.

The chain employs TRBV2 and TRBJ1-2; D unresolved. Germline CDR1 reads SNHLY; CDR2 reads FYNNEI. V lost 5 bases to trimming and J lost 2 bases, with 15 bases between them. The CDR3 loop spans 15 amino acids. Here the CDR3 DNA reads TGTGCCAGCAGTAAAGGGCAGGTTGCAAACTATGGCTACACCTTC. The encoded protein is CASSKGQVANYGYTF.